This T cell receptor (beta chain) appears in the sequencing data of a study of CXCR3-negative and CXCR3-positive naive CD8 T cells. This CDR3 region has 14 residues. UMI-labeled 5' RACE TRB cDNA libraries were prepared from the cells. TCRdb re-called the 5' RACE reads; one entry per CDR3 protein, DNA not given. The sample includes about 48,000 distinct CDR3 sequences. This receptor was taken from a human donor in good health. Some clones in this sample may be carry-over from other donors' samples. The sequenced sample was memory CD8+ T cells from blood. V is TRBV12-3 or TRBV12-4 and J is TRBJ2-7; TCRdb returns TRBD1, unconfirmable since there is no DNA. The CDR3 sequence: CASSRTDTPYEQYF.